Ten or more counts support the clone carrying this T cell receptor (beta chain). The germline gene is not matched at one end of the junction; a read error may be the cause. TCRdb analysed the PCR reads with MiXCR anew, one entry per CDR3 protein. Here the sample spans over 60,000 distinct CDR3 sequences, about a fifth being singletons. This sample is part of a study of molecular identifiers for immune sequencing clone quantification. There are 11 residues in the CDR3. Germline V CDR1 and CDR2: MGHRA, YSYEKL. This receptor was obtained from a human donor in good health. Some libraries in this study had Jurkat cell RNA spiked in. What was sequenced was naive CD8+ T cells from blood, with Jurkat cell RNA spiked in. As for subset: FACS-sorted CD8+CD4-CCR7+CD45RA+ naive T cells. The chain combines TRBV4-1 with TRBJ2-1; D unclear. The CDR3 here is CASSQYSEQFF. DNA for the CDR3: TGCGCCAGCAGCCAGTACAGTGAGCAGTTCTTC.